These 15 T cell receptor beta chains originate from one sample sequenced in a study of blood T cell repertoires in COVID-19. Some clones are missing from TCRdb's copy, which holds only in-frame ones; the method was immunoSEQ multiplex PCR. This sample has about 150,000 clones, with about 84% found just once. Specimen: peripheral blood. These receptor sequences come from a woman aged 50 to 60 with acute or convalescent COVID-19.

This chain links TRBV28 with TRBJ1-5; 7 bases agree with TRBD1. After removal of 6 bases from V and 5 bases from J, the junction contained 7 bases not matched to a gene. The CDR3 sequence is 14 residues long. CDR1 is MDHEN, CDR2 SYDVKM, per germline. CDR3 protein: CASSPGQIHQPQHF. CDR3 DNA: TGTGCCAGCAGCCCGGGACAGATCCATCAGCCCCAGCATTTT.

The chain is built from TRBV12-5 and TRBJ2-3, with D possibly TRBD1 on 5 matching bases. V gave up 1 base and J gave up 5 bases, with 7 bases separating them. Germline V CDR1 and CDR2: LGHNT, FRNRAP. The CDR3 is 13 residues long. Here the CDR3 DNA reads TGTGCTAGTGGTTTGGGCCAGGGAGATACGCAGTATTTT. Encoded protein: CASGLGQGDTQYF.

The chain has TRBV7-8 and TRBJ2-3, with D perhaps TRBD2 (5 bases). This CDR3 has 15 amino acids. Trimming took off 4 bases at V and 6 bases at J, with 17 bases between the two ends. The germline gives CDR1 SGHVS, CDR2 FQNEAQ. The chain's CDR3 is CASSWTGGERDTQYF. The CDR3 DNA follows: TGTGCCAGCAGCTGGACGGGCGGAGAGCGGGATACGCAGTATTTT.

For the CDR3, the DNA is TGTGCCAGCAGCCAAGATATTCCAGATACGCAGTATTTT. Translated: CASSQDIPDTQYF. This chain connects TRBV3-1 (or the pseudogene TRBV3-2) to TRBJ2-3; D unresolved. V was shortened by 0 bases and J by 4 bases, with 5 bases between the two germline ends. This CDR3 comprises 13 residues. From germline, CDR1 is LGHDT and CDR2 YNNKEL (reference sequence).

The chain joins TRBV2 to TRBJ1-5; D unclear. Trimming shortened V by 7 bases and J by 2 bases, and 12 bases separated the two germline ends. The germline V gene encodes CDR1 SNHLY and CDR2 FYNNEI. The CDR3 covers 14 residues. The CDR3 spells CASKGPSGNQPQHF. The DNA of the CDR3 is TGTGCCAGCAAGGGCCCTAGCGGCAATCAGCCCCAGCATTTT.

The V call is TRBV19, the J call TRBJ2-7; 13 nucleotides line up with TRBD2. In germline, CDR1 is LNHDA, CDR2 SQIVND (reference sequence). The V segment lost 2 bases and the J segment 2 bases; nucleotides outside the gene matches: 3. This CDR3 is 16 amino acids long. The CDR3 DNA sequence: TGTGCCAGTAGTATATCCGGGACTAGCGGGACCTACGAGCAGTACTTC. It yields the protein CASSISGTSGTYEQYF.

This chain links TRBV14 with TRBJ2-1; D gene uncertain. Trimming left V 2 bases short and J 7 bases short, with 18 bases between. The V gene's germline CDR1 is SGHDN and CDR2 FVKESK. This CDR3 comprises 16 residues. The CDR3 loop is CASSQHTGSLGNEQFF. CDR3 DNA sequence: TGTGCCAGCAGCCAACATACCGGGTCTCTCGGGAATGAGCAGTTCTTC.

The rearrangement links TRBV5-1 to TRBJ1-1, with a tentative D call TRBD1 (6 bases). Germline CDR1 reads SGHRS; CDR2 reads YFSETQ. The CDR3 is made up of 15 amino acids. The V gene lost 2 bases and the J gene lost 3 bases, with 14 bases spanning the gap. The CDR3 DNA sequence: TGCGCCAGCAGCTTAGGCGGCGACAGGTACACTGAAGCTTTCTTT. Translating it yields CASSLGGDRYTEAFF.

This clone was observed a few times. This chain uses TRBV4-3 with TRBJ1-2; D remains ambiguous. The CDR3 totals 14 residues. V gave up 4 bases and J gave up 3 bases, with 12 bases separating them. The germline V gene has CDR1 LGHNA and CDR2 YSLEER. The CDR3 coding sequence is TGCGCCAGCAGCCCCGGGTCAGCCTACTATGGCTACACCTTC. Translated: CASSPGSAYYGYTF.

For the CDR3, the DNA is TGTGCCAGCTCACGGGACAGGGTCCCAGATACGCAGTATTTT. Translated: CASSRDRVPDTQYF. V and J are TRBV18 and TRBJ2-3, with TRBD1 matching over 9 bases. The J segment lost 4 bases and the V segment lost 4 bases, leaving 3 bases of the junction unmatched. The CDR3 covers 14 residues. Germline values: CDR1 KGHSH, CDR2 LQKENI.

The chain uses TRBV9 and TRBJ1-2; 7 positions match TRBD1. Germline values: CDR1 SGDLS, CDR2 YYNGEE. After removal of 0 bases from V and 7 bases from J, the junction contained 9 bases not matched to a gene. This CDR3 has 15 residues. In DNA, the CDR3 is TGTGCCAGCAGCGTAGTCCAGACAGGGTTAGGTGGCTACACCTTC. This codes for CASSVVQTGLGGYTF.

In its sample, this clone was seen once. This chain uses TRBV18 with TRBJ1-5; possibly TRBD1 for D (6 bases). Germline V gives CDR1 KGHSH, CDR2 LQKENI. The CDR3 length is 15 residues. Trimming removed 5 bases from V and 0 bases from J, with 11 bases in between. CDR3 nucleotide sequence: TGTGCCAGCTCAACAGGGTATGGTAGCAATCAGCCCCAGCATTTT. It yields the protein CASSTGYGSNQPQHF.

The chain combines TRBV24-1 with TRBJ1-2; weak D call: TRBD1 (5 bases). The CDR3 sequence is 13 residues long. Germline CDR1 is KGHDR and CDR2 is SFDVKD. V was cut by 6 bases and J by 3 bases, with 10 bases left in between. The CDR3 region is CATSQGPYYGYTF. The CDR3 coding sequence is TGTGCCACCAGTCAGGGCCCATACTATGGCTACACCTTC.

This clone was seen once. Written as DNA, the CDR3 is TGTGCTAGTGGTTTTCAGGAGGGAAACACCGGGGAGCTGTTTTTT. Translation: CASGFQEGNTGELFF. The genes are TRBV12-5 and TRBJ2-2; possible D gene TRBD2, 6 bases. Germline V gene lookup returns CDR1 LGHNT and CDR2 FRNRAP. V was pared by 3 bases and J by 2 bases, with 10 bases between. This CDR3 is built from 15 residues.

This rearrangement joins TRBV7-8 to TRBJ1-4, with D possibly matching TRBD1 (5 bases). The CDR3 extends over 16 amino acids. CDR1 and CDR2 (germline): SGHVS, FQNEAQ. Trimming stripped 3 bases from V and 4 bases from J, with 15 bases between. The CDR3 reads CASSFSQGNGNEKLFF. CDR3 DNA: TGTGCCAGCAGCTTTAGTCAGGGAAACGGTAATGAAAAACTGTTTTTT.